The subject of this entry is one T cell receptor beta chain. What it recognizes is unknown. V was cut by 3 bases and J by 0 bases, with 11 bases left in between. This CDR3 contains 15 residues. CDR1 SGDLS and CDR2 YYNGEE come from the germline V gene. This sample was included in a study of T cell responses to AZD1222 COVID-19 vaccine. Study-level results: Increased Spike-specific TCR breadth and depth were observed after two AZD1222 doses. Regions left unmutated in variants are reportedly the target of nearly half of spike-specific TCRs. Seropositive at baseline were only a handful of AZD1222 recipients. Donors in the cohort were predominantly white British and more often female, and clonal diversity was possibly underestimated.

Only in-frame clones appear in the TCRdb table, and some are missing; sequencing was by immunoSEQ multiplex PCR. The table lists roughly 120,000 clones, about 86% of them singletons. V usage is TRBV9 and J usage is TRBJ2-3; D gene uncertain. The source material was peripheral blood, sampled on day 0 of AZD1222 vaccination. This sequence originates from an adult in good health. The CDR3 loop reads CASSGDIASTDTQYF. CDR3 nucleotides: TGTGCCAGCAGCGGAGACATCGCTAGCACAGATACGCAGTATTTT.